This T cell receptor (beta chain) was found in a study of neurological immune-mediated disorders. General study results and limits: None of the CDR3 amino acid sequences in expanded clones turned up in more than one subject, which points to private repertoires in all groups.

TCRdb independently ran MiXCR on the 5' RACE reads; one entry per CDR3 protein. Among roughly 66,000 distinct CDR3 sequences listed, 4.5% to 6% were seen once. This clonotype has at least ten counts. The antigen is unknown. The CDR3 has 11 amino acids. From germline, CDR1 is SQVTM and CDR2 ANQGSEA. Trimming shortened V by 4 bases and J by 4 bases, and 7 bases separated the two germline ends. The TCR originated in a woman in her 70s with multiple sclerosis. The chain couples TRBV29-1 to TRBJ1-2; D is unclear. The specimen sequenced was PBMCs. CDR3 DNA sequence: TGCAGCGTTGTGGCGGGCTATGGCTACACCTTC. Protein sequence: CSVVAGYGYTF.